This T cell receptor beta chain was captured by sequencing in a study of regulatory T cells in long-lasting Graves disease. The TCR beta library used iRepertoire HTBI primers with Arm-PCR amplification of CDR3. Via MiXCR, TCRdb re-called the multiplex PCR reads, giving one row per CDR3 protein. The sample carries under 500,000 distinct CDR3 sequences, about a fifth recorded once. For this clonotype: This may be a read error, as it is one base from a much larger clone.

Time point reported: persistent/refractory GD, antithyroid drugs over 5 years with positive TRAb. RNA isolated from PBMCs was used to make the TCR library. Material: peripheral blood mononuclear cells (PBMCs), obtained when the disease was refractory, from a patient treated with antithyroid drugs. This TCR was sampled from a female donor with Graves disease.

CDR3 bases: TGTTCCAGCAGTTACTCGAGTTCGGGGGGCGCTGGTGAAAAACTGTTTTTT. Its protein is CSSSYSSSGGAGEKLFF. This chain joins TRBV6-5 and TRBJ1-4; D is possibly TRBD1 (6 bases). The CDR3 loop spans 17 amino acids. Germline V gene data show CDR1 as MNHEY and CDR2 as SVGAGI.